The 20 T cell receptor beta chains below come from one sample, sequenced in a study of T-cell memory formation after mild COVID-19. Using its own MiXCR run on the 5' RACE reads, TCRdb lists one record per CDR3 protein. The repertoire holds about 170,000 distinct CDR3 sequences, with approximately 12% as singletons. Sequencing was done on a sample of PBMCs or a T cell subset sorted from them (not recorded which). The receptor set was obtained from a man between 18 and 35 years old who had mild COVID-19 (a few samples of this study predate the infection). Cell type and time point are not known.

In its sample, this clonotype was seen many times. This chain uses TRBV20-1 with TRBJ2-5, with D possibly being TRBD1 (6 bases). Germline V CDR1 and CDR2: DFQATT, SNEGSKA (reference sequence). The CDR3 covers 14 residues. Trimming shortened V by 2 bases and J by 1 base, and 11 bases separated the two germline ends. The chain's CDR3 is CSARSGAPQETQYF. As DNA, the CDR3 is TGCAGTGCTAGATCAGGGGCCCCCCAAGAGACCCAGTACTTC.

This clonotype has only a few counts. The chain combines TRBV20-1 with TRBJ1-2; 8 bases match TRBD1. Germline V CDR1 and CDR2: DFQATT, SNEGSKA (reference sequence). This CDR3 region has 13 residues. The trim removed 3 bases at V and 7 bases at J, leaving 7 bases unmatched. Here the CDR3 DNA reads TGCAGTGCTAGTGTCCAGGGGGCGAGTGGCTACACCTTC. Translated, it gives CSASVQGASGYTF.

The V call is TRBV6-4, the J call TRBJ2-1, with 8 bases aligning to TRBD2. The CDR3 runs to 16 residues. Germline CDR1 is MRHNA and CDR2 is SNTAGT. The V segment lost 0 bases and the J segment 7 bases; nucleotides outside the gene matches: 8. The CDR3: CASSDSTGGGRNEQFF. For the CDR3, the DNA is TGTGCCAGCAGTGACTCGACCGGCGGGGGGAGGAATGAGCAGTTCTTC.

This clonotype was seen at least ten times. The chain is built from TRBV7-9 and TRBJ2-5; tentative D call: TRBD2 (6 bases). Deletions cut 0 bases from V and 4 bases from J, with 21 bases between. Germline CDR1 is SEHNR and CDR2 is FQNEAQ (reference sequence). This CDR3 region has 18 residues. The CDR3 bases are TGTGCCAGCAGCTTAGCGCGAGCTTCTAGCGAAAGTGGAGAGACCCAGTACTTC. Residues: CASSLARASSESGETQYF.

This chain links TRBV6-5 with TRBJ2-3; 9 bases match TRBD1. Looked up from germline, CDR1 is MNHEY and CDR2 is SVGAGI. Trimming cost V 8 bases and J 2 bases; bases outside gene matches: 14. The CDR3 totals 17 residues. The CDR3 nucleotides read TGTGCCAGCCCTCCCACAGCTGGACAGGGGATCACAGATACGCAGTATTTT. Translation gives CASPPTAGQGITDTQYF.

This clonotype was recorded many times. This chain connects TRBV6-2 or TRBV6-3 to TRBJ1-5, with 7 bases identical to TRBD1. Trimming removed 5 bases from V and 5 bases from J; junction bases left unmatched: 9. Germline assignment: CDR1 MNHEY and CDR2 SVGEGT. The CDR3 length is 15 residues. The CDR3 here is CASSPGLRGDQPQHF. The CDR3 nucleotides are TGTGCCAGCAGTCCGGGACTCAGGGGGGATCAGCCCCAGCATTTT.

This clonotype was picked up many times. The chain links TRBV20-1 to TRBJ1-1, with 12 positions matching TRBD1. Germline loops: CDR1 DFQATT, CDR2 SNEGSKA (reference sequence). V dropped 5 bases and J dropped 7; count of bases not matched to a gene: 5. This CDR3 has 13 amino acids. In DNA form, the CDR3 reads TGCAGTGCTGCCGGGACAGGGGGCGGTGAAGCTTTCTTT. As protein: CSAAGTGGGEAFF.

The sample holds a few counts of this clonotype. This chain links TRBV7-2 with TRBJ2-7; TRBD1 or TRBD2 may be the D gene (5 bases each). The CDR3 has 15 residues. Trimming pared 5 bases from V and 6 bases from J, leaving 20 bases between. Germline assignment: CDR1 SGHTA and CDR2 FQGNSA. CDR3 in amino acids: CASSHDQGWAGEQYF. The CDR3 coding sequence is TGTGCCAGCAGCCATGACCAGGGATGGGCGGGCGAGCAGTACTTC.

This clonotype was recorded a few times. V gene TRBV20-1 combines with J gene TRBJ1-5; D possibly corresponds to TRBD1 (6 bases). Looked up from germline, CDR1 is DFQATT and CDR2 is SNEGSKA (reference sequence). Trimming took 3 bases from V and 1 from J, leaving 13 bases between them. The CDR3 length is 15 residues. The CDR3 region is CSASRGGKSNQPQHF. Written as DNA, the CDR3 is TGCAGTGCTAGCAGGGGAGGAAAGAGCAATCAGCCCCAGCATTTT.

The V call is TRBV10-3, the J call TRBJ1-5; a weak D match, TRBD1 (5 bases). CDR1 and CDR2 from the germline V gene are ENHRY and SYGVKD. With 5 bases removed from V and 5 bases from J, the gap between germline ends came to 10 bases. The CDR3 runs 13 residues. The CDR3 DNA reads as TGTGCCATCAGTTATGGGGGGGATCAGCCCCAGCATTTT. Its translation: CAISYGGDQPQHF.

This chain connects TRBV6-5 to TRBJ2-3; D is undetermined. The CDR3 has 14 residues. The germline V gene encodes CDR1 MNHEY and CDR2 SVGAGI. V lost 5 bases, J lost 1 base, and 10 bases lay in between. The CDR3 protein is CASSPSYGTDTQYF. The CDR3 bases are TGTGCCAGCAGTCCTAGTTATGGCACAGATACGCAGTATTTT.

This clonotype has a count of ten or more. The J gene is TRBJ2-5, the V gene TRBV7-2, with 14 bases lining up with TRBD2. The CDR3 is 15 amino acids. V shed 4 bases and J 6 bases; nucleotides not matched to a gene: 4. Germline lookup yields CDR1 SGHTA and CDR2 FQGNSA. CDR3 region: CASSWWTSGGKTQYF. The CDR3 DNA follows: TGTGCCAGCAGCTGGTGGACTAGCGGGGGGAAGACCCAGTACTTC.

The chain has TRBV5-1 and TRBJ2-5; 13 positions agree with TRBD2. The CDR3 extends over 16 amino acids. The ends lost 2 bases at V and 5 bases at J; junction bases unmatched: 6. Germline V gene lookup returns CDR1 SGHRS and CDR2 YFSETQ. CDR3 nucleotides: TGCGCCAGCAGCTTCGGACTAGCGGGGGCGGTTGAGACCCAGTACTTC. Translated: CASSFGLAGAVETQYF.

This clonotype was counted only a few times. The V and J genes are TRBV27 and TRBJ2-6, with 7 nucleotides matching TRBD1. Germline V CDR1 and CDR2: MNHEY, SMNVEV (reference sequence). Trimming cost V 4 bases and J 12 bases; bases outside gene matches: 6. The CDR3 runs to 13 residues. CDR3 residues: CASSSGTVPVLTF. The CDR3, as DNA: TGTGCCAGCAGTTCTGGGACAGTTCCCGTCCTGACTTTC.

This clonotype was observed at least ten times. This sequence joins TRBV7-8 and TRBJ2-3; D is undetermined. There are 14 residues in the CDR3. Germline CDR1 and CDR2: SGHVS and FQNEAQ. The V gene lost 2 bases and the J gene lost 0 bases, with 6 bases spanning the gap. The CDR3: CASSLQASTDTQYF. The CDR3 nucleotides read TGTGCCAGCAGCTTACAGGCTAGCACAGATACGCAGTATTTT.

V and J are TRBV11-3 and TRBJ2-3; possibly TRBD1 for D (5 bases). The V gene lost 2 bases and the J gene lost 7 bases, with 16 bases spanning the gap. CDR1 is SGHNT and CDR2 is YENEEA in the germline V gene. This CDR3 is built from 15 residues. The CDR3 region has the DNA TGTGCCAGCAGCTTAAGTGACAGCCTCCTGAATACGCAGTATTTT. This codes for CASSLSDSLLNTQYF.

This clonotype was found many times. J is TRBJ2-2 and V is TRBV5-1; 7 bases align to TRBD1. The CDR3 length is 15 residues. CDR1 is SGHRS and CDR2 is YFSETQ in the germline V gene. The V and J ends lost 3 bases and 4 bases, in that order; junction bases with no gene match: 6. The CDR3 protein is CASSSGTAFTGELFF. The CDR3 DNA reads TGCGCCAGCAGCTCAGGGACAGCTTTCACCGGGGAGCTGTTTTTT.

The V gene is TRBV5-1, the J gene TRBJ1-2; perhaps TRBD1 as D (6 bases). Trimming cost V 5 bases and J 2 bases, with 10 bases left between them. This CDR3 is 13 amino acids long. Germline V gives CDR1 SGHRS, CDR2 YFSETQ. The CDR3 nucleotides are TGCGCCAGCAGTCATCAGGGGAACTATGGCTACACCTTC. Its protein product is CASSHQGNYGYTF. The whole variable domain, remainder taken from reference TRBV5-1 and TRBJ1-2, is KAGVTQTPRYLIKTRGQQVTLSCSPISGHRSVSWYQQTPGQGLQFLFEYFSETQRNKGNFPGRFSGRQFSNSRSEMNVSTLELGDSALYLCASSHQGNYGYTFGSGTRLTVV.

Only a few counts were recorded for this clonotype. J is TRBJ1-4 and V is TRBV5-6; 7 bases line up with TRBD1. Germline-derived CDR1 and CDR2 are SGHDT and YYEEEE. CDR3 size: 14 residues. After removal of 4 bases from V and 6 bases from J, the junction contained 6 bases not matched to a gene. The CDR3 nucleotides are TGTGCCAGCAGCCTGCGGACAGGATATGAAAAACTGTTTTTT. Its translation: CASSLRTGYEKLFF.

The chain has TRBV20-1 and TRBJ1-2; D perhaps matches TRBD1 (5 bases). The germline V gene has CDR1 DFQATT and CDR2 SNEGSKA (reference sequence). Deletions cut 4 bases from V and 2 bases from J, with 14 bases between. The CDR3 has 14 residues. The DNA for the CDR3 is TGCAGTGCTACCCCCCGGGGGGGAAACTATGGCTACACCTTC. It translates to CSATPRGGNYGYTF.